A single sample is the source of the 13 T cell receptor beta chains below, sequenced in a study of CD8+ T cells in alopecia areata. Reverse transcription of extracted RNA yielded cDNA, which provided the sequencing template. Only in-frame clones appear in the TCRdb table, and some are missing; sequencing was by immunoSEQ multiplex PCR. The sample contains 200,000 to 250,000 clones, more than 30% of which appear only once. Sample treatment: oral pan-JAK inhibitor, 5-10 mg twice daily. This material consisted of CD4+ T cells sorted from blood, taken at approximately week 30, from a patient treated with tofacitinib. These TCRs come from a human donor with alopecia areata.

The chain uses TRBV5-4 and TRBJ2-7, with TRBD1 matching 11 bases. Germline loops: CDR1 SGHNT, CDR2 YYREEE (reference sequence). This CDR3 contains 15 residues. The V gene end was trimmed by 4 bases and the J gene end by 9 bases; junction bases not matched to a gene: 12. The CDR3 nucleotides read TGTGCCAGCAGCCCCAGCGTAGGACAGGGGGCGAGGCAGTACTTC. Translating it yields CASSPSVGQGARQYF.

The rearrangement uses TRBV5-1 and TRBJ2-3; 7 positions agree with TRBD2. The CDR3 consists of 17 residues. In germline, CDR1 is SGHRS, CDR2 YFSETQ. V was clipped by 4 bases and J by 0 bases; unmatched bases: 11. In DNA form, the CDR3 reads TGCGCCAGCAGCCCTCGCTCCTCTAGCGGCAGCACAGATACGCAGTATTTT. Its translation is CASSPRSSSGSTDTQYF.

This clone turned up a few times. This rearrangement joins TRBV7-9 to TRBJ1-1, with D unresolved. Trimming stripped 6 bases from V and 0 bases from J, with 11 bases between. This CDR3 spans 14 amino acids. The V gene's germline CDR1 is SEHNR and CDR2 FQNEAQ (reference sequence). DNA of the CDR3: TGTGCCAGCAGACCATGGGATGTGAACACTGAAGCTTTCTTT. Translating it yields CASRPWDVNTEAFF.

This clone came up a few times. The CDR3 spells CASSTLEAGTEAFF. The CDR3 DNA follows: TGTGCCAGTAGTACATTAGAGGCGGGCACTGAAGCTTTCTTT. The chain recombines TRBV19 with TRBJ1-1, with unresolved D. Trimming stripped 4 bases from V and 4 bases from J, with 13 bases between. CDR3 length: 14 residues. Germline V CDR1 and CDR2: LNHDA, SQIVND (reference sequence).

This clone was picked up a small number of times. This sequence joins TRBV27 and TRBJ2-2; D possibly corresponds to TRBD1 (6 bases). V shed 5 bases and J shed 6 bases, with 10 bases lying between them. The CDR3 sequence is 13 residues long. Germline CDR1 and CDR2: MNHEY and SMNVEV (reference sequence). CDR3 sequence reads: CASSTNRAGELFF. The DNA for the CDR3 is TGTGCCAGCAGTACGAACAGGGCCGGGGAGCTGTTTTTT.

The V call is TRBV4-2, the J call TRBJ2-2; D gene unclear. The germline CDR1 and CDR2 sequences are LGHNA and YNFKEQ. V was shortened by 0 bases and J by 8 bases, with 7 bases between the two germline ends. CDR3 size: 13 residues. This chain's CDR3 is CASSQDFDGELFF. The CDR3 coding sequence is TGTGCCAGCAGCCAAGATTTCGATGGGGAGCTGTTTTTT.

In its sample, this clone was seen a few times. The chain employs TRBV18 and TRBJ1-2; 8 nucleotides match TRBD1. The CDR3 spans 17 residues. V lost 3 bases, J lost 1 base, and 10 bases stayed unmatched. Germline V gene lookup returns CDR1 KGHSH and CDR2 LQKENI. CDR3 amino acids: CASSPTTLQGVNYGYTF. The DNA for the CDR3 is TGTGCCAGCTCACCGACCACCTTACAGGGGGTTAACTATGGCTACACCTTC.

Here the CDR3 DNA reads TGTGCCAGCAGTAGGGGCCTATTCCGGGACGGTAGCAATCAGCCCCAGCATTTT. Protein: CASSRGLFRDGSNQPQHF. The rearrangement uses TRBV2 and TRBJ1-5; a weak D match, TRBD1 (5 bases). The V end lost 5 bases, the J end lost 0 bases, and 20 bases lay between the germline ends. The CDR3 runs 18 residues. CDR1 and CDR2 from the germline V gene are SNHLY and FYNNEI. Drawing the rest from reference TRBV2 and TRBJ1-5, the complete variable domain is EPEVTQTPSHQVTQMGQEVILRCVPISNHLYFYWYRQILGQKVEFLVSFYNNEISEKSEIFDDQFSVERPDGSNFTLKIRSTKLEDSAMYFCASSRGLFRDGSNQPQHFGDGTRLSIL.

This chain joins TRBV30 and TRBJ2-1; D not resolved. Germline loops: CDR1 GTSNPN, CDR2 SVGIG (reference sequence). This CDR3 contains 13 residues. Trimming cost V 0 bases and J 7 bases, with 10 bases left between them. CDR3: CAWSVLLSNEQFF. In DNA form, the CDR3 reads TGTGCCTGGAGTGTCCTGCTTTCTAATGAGCAGTTCTTC.

This CDR3 reads CASSQDTGARAKNIQYF. In DNA form, the CDR3 reads TGTGCCAGCAGCCAAGATACGGGGGCGCGGGCCAAAAACATTCAGTACTTC. The gene calls are TRBV14 and TRBJ2-4; the D gene could be TRBD1 or TRBD2 (6 bases each). Trimming removed 0 bases from V and 1 base from J, with 13 bases in between. The CDR3 consists of 17 residues. Germline V gene sequence: CDR1 SGHDN, CDR2 FVKESK.

The rearrangement links TRBV6-5 to TRBJ2-1, with TRBD1 identical over 8 bases. The CDR3 contains 16 residues. The germline gives CDR1 MNHEY, CDR2 SVGAGI. The V gene end was trimmed by 2 bases and the J gene end by 2 bases; junction bases not matched to a gene: 5. The CDR3 loop reads CASSYEGTGPYNEQFF. DNA for the CDR3: TGTGCCAGCAGTTACGAAGGGACAGGTCCCTACAATGAGCAGTTCTTC.

This clone was picked up a small number of times. The chain carries TRBV29-1 and TRBJ2-1; 8 nucleotides agree with TRBD1. Losses at the gene ends were 3 bases for V and 16 bases for J; bases not matched to a gene: 11. The CDR3 contains 12 residues. CDR1 and CDR2 from the germline V gene are SQVTM and ANQGSEA. The CDR3 sequence: CSVERAGGVRFF. In DNA, the CDR3 is TGCAGCGTTGAGAGAGCAGGGGGCGTACGATTCTTC.

The table lists this clone with many counts. The chain carries TRBV7-9 and TRBJ2-3; D not certain. This CDR3 spans 12 amino acids. Germline-derived CDR1 and CDR2 are SEHNR and FQNEAQ (reference sequence). The ends were cut back, 5 bases at V and 4 bases at J, with 7 bases in the middle. CDR3: CASSPISDTQYF. CDR3 DNA sequence: TGTGCCAGCAGCCCCATTTCAGATACGCAGTATTTT.